Following are 4 T cell receptor beta chains from one sample sequenced in a study of blood T cells in healthy people across ages. A J-beta primer mix and a sample-barcoded 5' primer were used in a second PCR of about 7 to 12 cycles. TCRdb reanalysed the 5' RACE reads using MiXCR and keeps one entry per CDR3 protein. The sample lists roughly 1,800,000 distinct CDR3 sequences; about 49% were seen once. The sample consisted of blood. The receptor set was obtained from a woman in her thirties or forties in good health.

This chain links TRBV28 with TRBJ2-3; 11 bases agree with TRBD1. J gave up 3 bases and V 3 bases, and 5 bases lay outside the gene matches. This CDR3 has 16 amino acids. Germline V lookup: CDR1 MDHEN, CDR2 SYDVKM. This CDR3 is CASSLVGQGATDTQYF. For the CDR3, the DNA is TGTGCCAGCAGTTTGGTAGGACAGGGGGCAACAGATACGCAGTATTTT.

This clonotype came up many times. The gene calls are TRBV12-3 or TRBV12-4 and TRBJ2-1; 8 bases match TRBD1. Germline trimming cut 6 bases from V and 5 bases from J; bases unmatched to any gene: 3. This CDR3 region has 13 residues. The CDR3 DNA reads TGTGCCAGCAGAGGGACAGGCCACAATGAGCAGTTCTTC. This sequence encodes CASRGTGHNEQFF.

CDR3 sequence reads: CASSLEPGLNTEAFF. DNA for the CDR3: TGCGCCAGCAGCTTGGAACCAGGACTGAACACTGAAGCTTTCTTT. The chain joins TRBV5-1 to TRBJ1-1; no clear D gene. The V end lost 0 bases, the J end lost 0 bases, and 9 bases lay between the germline ends. The CDR3 length is 15 residues. Germline CDR1 is SGHRS and CDR2 is YFSETQ.

The rearrangement uses TRBV10-3 and TRBJ2-1, with D tentatively TRBD1 (6 bases). This CDR3 is built from 15 residues. Looked up from germline, CDR1 is ENHRY and CDR2 is SYGVKD. V was cut by 0 bases and J by 7 bases, with 13 bases left in between. CDR3 residues: CAISESKAGENEQFF. Here the CDR3 DNA reads TGTGCCATCAGTGAGTCTAAGGCAGGGGAGAATGAGCAGTTCTTC.